The sequence of this T cell receptor (beta chain) was determined in a study of T cell repertoires in cytomegalovirus infection. Turning to the study itself: TCR beta signatures that were public indicated CMV infection and matching HLA type. Points from the study as a whole: CMV-specific TCR beta clonotypes restricted by HLA-C dominated the ex vivo response.

This clonotype came up a few times. Its antigen is not identified. TCRdb used MiXCR to reprocess the reads, holding one entry per CDR3 protein. The sample lists 450,000 to 650,000 distinct CDR3 sequences, about 26% occurring once. Sequenced: PBMCs. The origin of this receptor is a human donor in good health (CMV status not recorded). Some clones in this sample may be carry-over from other donors' samples.

The CDR3 bases are TGTGCCAGCAGCACTCTAGCGAGTTGGGAGACCCAGTACTTC. Residues: CASSTLASWETQYF. The chain has TRBV12-3 or TRBV12-4 and TRBJ2-5, with a possible D match to TRBD2 (6 bases). V was clipped by 6 bases and J by 5 bases, with 16 bases between them. This CDR3 is built from 14 residues.